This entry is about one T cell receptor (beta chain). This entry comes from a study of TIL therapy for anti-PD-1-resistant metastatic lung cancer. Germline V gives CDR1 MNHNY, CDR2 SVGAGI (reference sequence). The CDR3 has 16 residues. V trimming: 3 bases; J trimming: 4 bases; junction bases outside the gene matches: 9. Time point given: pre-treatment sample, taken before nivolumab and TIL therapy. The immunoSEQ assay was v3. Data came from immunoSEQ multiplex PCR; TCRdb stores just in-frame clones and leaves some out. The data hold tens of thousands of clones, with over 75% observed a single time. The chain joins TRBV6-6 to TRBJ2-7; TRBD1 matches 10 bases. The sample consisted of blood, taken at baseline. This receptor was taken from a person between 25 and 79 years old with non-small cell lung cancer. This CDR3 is CASSYLLDRGMYEQYF. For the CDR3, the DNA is TGTGCCAGCAGTTATCTTCTGGACAGGGGGATGTACGAGCAGTACTTC.